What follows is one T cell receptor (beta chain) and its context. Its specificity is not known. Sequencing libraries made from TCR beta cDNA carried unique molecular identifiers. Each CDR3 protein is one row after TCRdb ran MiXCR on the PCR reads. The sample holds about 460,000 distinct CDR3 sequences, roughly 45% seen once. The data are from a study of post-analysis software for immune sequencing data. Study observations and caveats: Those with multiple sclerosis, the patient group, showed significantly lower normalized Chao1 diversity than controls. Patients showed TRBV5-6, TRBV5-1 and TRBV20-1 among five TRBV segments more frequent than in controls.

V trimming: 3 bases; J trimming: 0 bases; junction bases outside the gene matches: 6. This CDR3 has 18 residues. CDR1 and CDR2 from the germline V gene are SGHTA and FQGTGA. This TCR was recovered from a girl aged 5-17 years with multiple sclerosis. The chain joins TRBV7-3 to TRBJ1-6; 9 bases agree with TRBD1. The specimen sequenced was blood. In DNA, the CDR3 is TGTGCCAGCAGCTTCGGGACAGGGCCAAGCTCCTATAATTCACCCCTCCACTTT. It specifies CASSFGTGPSSYNSPLHF. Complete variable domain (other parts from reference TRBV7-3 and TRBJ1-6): GAGVSQTPSNKVTEKGKYVELRCDPISGHTALYWYRQSLGQGPEFLIYFQGTGAADDSGLPNDRFFAVRPEGSVSTLKIQRTERGDSAVYLCASSFGTGPSSYNSPLHFGNGTRLTVT.